The 22 T cell receptor beta chains in this list originate from one sample, sequenced in a study of shared clonotypes between healthy human individuals. The table came from immunoSEQ multiplex PCR; TCRdb's copy has only in-frame clones and leaves some out. The table has roughly 2,000,000 clones, approximately 94% seen once. Naive CD8 cells, CD45RO-negative and positively selected for CCR7, excluded terminally differentiated effector memory CD45RA+ cells. The sample was naive CD8+ T cells sorted from blood. The source of these receptors is a man aged 18 to 35 in good health.

The rearrangement links TRBV13 to TRBJ1-3, with D tentatively TRBD1 (5 bases). Germline CDR1 PRHDT, CDR2 FYEKMQ (reference sequence). The CDR3 covers 15 residues. V gave up 0 bases and J gave up 4 bases, with 10 bases separating them. In DNA form, the CDR3 reads TGTGCCAGCAGCTTAGGGGGGGAGGACGGAAACACCATATATTTT. Its translation is CASSLGGEDGNTIYF.

The chain combines TRBV9 with TRBJ1-1; TRBD1 is a possible D gene (6 bases). The CDR3 is 14 amino acids. CDR1 is SGDLS, CDR2 YYNGEE, per germline. Between the trimmed V and J ends, which lost 0 bases and 5 bases, there was a span of 11 bases. CDR3 sequence: CASSVAGGPTEAFF. The CDR3 bases are TGTGCCAGCAGCGTAGCCGGGGGGCCGACTGAAGCTTTCTTT.

The V call is TRBV27, the J call TRBJ2-7; D is ambiguous. CDR1 is MNHEY, CDR2 SMNVEV, per germline (reference sequence). V was pared by 0 bases and J by 1 base, with 13 bases between. The CDR3 totals 16 residues. The CDR3 reads CASSLSIGEKSYEQYF. CDR3 DNA: TGTGCCAGCAGTTTATCGATTGGGGAAAAATCCTACGAGCAGTACTTC.

The chain combines TRBV27 with TRBJ2-7, with 7 bases fitting TRBD1. The ends lost 6 bases at V and 5 bases at J; junction bases unmatched: 13. The CDR3 is 15 amino acids. CDR1 is MNHEY and CDR2 is SMNVEV in the germline V gene (reference sequence). CDR3 amino acids: CASRQGLTGTHEQYF. CDR3 coding DNA: TGTGCCAGCAGACAGGGGCTGACAGGCACCCACGAGCAGTACTTC.

The chain employs TRBV15 and TRBJ1-1; D ambiguous. CDR1 is LNHNV, CDR2 YYDKDF, per germline (reference sequence). The CDR3 sequence is 15 residues long. The ends were cut back, 0 bases at V and 5 bases at J, with 13 bases in the middle. The CDR3 region has the DNA TGTGCCACCAGCAGAGATAGGAACCTTAGGACTGAAGCTTTCTTT. Translating it yields CATSRDRNLRTEAFF.

V is TRBV6-1 and J is TRBJ1-6; 8 nucleotides match TRBD1. The germline V gene has CDR1 MNHNS and CDR2 SASEGT. The CDR3 extends over 15 amino acids. With V trimmed by 2 bases and J by 6 bases, 3 bases remained unmatched. CDR3 amino acids: CASSELGTGNSPLHF. As DNA, the CDR3 is TGTGCCAGCAGTGAACTGGGGACAGGTAATTCACCCCTCCACTTT.

The CDR3 DNA reads TGCAGCGCCTCCAGGGGTGGAAACACCATATATTTT. It codes for CSASRGGNTIYF. This chain connects TRBV29-1 to TRBJ1-3, with D maybe TRBD1 (6 bases). Trimming removed 7 bases at V and 3 bases at J, with 10 bases between. The CDR3 runs 12 residues. In germline, CDR1 is SQVTM, CDR2 ANQGSEA.

Note on this clone: In the same sample, other DNA sequences code for this CDR3. This chain connects TRBV6-5 to TRBJ2-5; D perhaps matches TRBD1 (5 bases). This CDR3 region has 13 residues. V lost 6 bases and J 5 bases, leaving 13 bases between the germline ends. CDR1 is MNHEY and CDR2 is SVGAGI in the germline V gene. The CDR3 here is CASSLQGGETQYF. CDR3 bases: TGTGCCAGCAGCCTTCAGGGTGGGGAGACCCAGTACTTC.

This sequence joins TRBV7-9 and TRBJ2-7; TRBD1 aligns across 7 bases. V trimming: 5 bases; J trimming: 3 bases; junction bases outside the gene matches: 10. The CDR3 is made up of 15 amino acids. Germline values: CDR1 SEHNR, CDR2 FQNEAQ (reference sequence). The CDR3 DNA sequence: TGTGCCAGCAGCGCCAAACAGGGGTTTGGCTACGAGCAGTACTTC. Amino acids: CASSAKQGFGYEQYF.

Concerning this clone itself: Other DNA sequences in the sample encode the same CDR3. V gene TRBV5-1 combines with J gene TRBJ2-7; tentatively, D is TRBD2 (5 bases). This CDR3 spans 14 amino acids. In germline, CDR1 is SGHRS, CDR2 YFSETQ. V was cut by 0 bases and J by 2 bases, with 9 bases left in between. CDR3 loop: CASSLAPGTYEQYF. The CDR3 region has the DNA TGCGCCAGCAGCTTGGCCCCGGGGACCTACGAGCAGTACTTC. Full variable domain (missing parts from reference TRBV5-1 and TRBJ2-7): KAGVTQTPRYLIKTRGQQVTLSCSPISGHRSVSWYQQTPGQGLQFLFEYFSETQRNKGNFPGRFSGRQFSNSRSEMNVSTLELGDSALYLCASSLAPGTYEQYFGPGTRLTVT.

Here the CDR3 DNA reads TGTGCCAGCAGCTTGGACAGGGCGGCGGCGGTGGTGAACAATTCACCCCTCCACTTT. Amino acids: CASSLDRAAAVVNNSPLHF. The V and J genes are TRBV5-6 and TRBJ1-6, with a possible D match to TRBD1 (6 bases). Trimming stripped 0 bases from V and 7 bases from J, with 23 bases between. Germline assignment: CDR1 SGHDT and CDR2 YYEEEE. The CDR3 is 19 amino acids.

CDR3 region: CASSGGQGVGGYTF. The CDR3 bases are TGTGCCAGCAGTGGGGGACAGGGGGTGGGAGGCTACACCTTC. The V gene is TRBV27, the J gene TRBJ1-2; TRBD1 aligns across 11 bases. Germline V CDR1 and CDR2: MNHEY, SMNVEV (reference sequence). This CDR3 is built from 14 residues. V was pared by 5 bases and J by 8 bases, with 7 bases of the junction left unmatched.

The V and J genes are TRBV2 and TRBJ1-5; D uncertain. Looked up from germline, CDR1 is SNHLY and CDR2 is FYNNEI. The V gene lost 4 bases and the J gene lost 10 bases, with 17 bases spanning the gap. The CDR3 is 14 amino acids. The CDR3 region has the DNA TGTGCCAGCAGTGGGAGTGGTGACAAGTTACCCCAGCATTTT. This translates into CASSGSGDKLPQHF.

The rearrangement uses TRBV5-5 and TRBJ1-1; no clear D. Germline V CDR1 and CDR2: SGHKS, YYEKEE (reference sequence). CDR3 length: 12 amino acids. V lost 0 bases, J lost 8 bases, and 8 bases lay in between. The CDR3 protein is CASSLESPEAFF. The CDR3 DNA reads as TGTGCCAGCAGCTTGGAGAGCCCAGAAGCTTTCTTT.

The gene calls are TRBV7-6 and TRBJ1-1; D remains ambiguous. Germline lookup yields CDR1 SGHVS and CDR2 FNYEAQ. The CDR3 consists of 16 residues. V dropped 0 bases and J dropped 5 bases, with 16 bases sitting between them. CDR3 DNA sequence: TGTGCCAGCAGCTTAGCAGTGGCCGCGGAGGGTACTGAAGCTTTCTTT. It yields the protein CASSLAVAAEGTEAFF.

This chain links TRBV30 with TRBJ2-5, with 10 bases matching TRBD1. The germline V gene encodes CDR1 GTSNPN and CDR2 SVGIG (reference sequence). V lost 1 base to trimming and J lost 5 bases; unmatched junction nucleotides: 4. This CDR3 contains 14 residues. CDR3: CAWSATGGGETQYF. The CDR3 DNA is TGTGCCTGGAGTGCGACAGGGGGCGGCGAGACCCAGTACTTC.

This rearrangement joins TRBV6-5 to TRBJ2-2; a possible D gene is TRBD1 (5 bases). Germline CDR1 reads MNHEY; CDR2 reads SVGAGI. The V end lost 5 bases, the J end lost 7 bases, and 8 bases lay between the germline ends. This CDR3 contains 12 residues. The chain's CDR3 is CASSQGHGELFF. As DNA, the CDR3 is TGTGCCAGCAGTCAGGGTCACGGGGAGCTGTTTTTT.

V is TRBV7-9 and J is TRBJ2-3, with TRBD2 matching over 10 bases. V shed 5 bases and J 3 bases; nucleotides not matched to a gene: 5. Germline V gene lookup returns CDR1 SEHNR and CDR2 FQNEAQ (reference sequence). The CDR3 spans 15 residues. The CDR3 region is CASSVTSGTTDTQYF. Written as DNA, the CDR3 is TGTGCCAGCAGCGTTACTAGCGGGACTACAGATACGCAGTATTTT.

The V and J genes are TRBV10-3 and TRBJ1-4; D is possibly TRBD1 (6 bases). Germline V gives CDR1 ENHRY, CDR2 SYGVKD. The CDR3 length is 13 residues. V was clipped by 2 bases and J by 7 bases, with 8 bases between them. The CDR3 region has the DNA TGTGCCATCAGTGAGGGACAGACTGAAAAACTGTTTTTT. It yields the protein CAISEGQTEKLFF.

The chain recombines TRBV7-9 with TRBJ2-7; 7 bases match TRBD1. CDR3 size: 14 residues. Losses at the gene ends were 5 bases for V and 4 bases for J; bases not matched to a gene: 8. Germline V gene sequence: CDR1 SEHNR, CDR2 FQNEAQ (reference sequence). The CDR3 bases are TGTGCCAGCAGCCCCCGCCCGGGACAGTACGAGCAGTACTTC. Residues: CASSPRPGQYEQYF.

This chain connects TRBV9 to TRBJ2-5, with TRBD2 matching over 11 bases. J was trimmed by 4 bases and V by 4 bases; bases with no gene match: 9. This CDR3 contains 16 residues. CDR1 is SGDLS, CDR2 YYNGEE, per germline. CDR3 sequence: CASSPPGLAGGETQYF. The CDR3 bases are TGTGCCAGCAGCCCCCCGGGGCTAGCGGGAGGAGAGACCCAGTACTTC.

This chain uses TRBV7-9 with TRBJ2-1; TRBD2 might be the D (6 bases). V lost 0 bases and J 7 bases, leaving 16 bases between the germline ends. Germline V gene data show CDR1 as SEHNR and CDR2 as FQNEAQ (reference sequence). CDR3 length: 16 amino acids. The CDR3 here is CASSLANGGAPNEQFF. In nucleotides, the CDR3 is TGTGCCAGCAGCTTAGCGAATGGAGGGGCCCCAAATGAGCAGTTCTTC.